This T cell receptor (beta chain) is from a study of cytomegalovirus exposure and HLA in healthy donors. On the study more broadly: The platform used for the approximately 130 validation repertoires matched that of the 666 first-cohort repertoires, a later analysis reported.

The V end lost 4 bases, the J end lost 3 bases, and 10 bases lay between the germline ends. The germline V gene encodes CDR1 ENHRY and CDR2 SYGVKD. The CDR3 is made up of 13 amino acids. Regarding the study as a whole: Published work reported that the classifier diagnosed cytomegalovirus status with high specificity and sensitivity.

TCRdb keeps only in-frame clones here, not all; method: immunoSEQ multiplex PCR. Of about 330,000 clones listed, 87% are singletons. A note on this clone: What it binds is unknown.

The donors were members of the validation cohort comprising some 130 subjects, separate from the approximately 710-subject first cohort. The J gene is TRBJ2-7, the V gene TRBV10-3, with TRBD1 as a possible D gene (7 bases). Material for sequencing was PBMCs. The receptor was isolated from a woman in her twenties or thirties in good health and CMV-seropositive. The CDR3: CAISGRDSYEQYF. The CDR3 DNA reads as TGTGCCATCAGTGGGCGGGACAGCTACGAGCAGTACTTC.